The 28 T cell receptor beta chains listed next were all sequenced from one sample in a study of spatial heterogeneity in lung cancer. TCRdb recomputed calls from the 5' RACE reads with MiXCR, one row per CDR3 protein. Of fewer than 20,000 distinct CDR3 sequences in the sample, under 20% are singletons; the top ten hold about an eighth. Time point given: sample taken at primary tumor resection. No cells were sorted before sequencing. The whole RNA sequenced was extracted from tumor, nontumor lung or frozen PBMC. The starting material was PBMCs, obtained at surgery. The source is a male donor with early-stage non-small cell lung cancer.

This sequence joins TRBV28 and TRBJ2-2; unclear D gene. CDR1 is MDHEN, CDR2 SYDVKM, per germline. The CDR3 totals 13 residues. V lost 8 bases and J 0 bases, leaving 7 bases between the germline ends. The CDR3 DNA is TGTGCCAGCCGGACGTCGAACACCGGGGAGCTGTTTTTT. It translates to CASRTSNTGELFF.

In its sample, this clonotype was seen many times. The CDR3 loop reads CGTRDRDDRGYGYTF. As DNA, the CDR3 is TGTGGCACCCGGGACAGGGACGATAGAGGATATGGCTACACCTTC. The chain carries TRBV10-3 and TRBJ1-2; 9 bases align to TRBD1. CDR3 length equals 15 residues. Germline V CDR1 and CDR2: ENHRY, SYGVKD.

J is TRBJ2-5 and V is TRBV7-2, with D unclear. Germline V gene sequence: CDR1 SGHTA, CDR2 FQGNSA. The CDR3 has 14 residues. The ends were cut back, 5 bases at V and 4 bases at J, with 14 bases in the middle. The CDR3 DNA reads as TGTGCCAGCAGCCTCCAGACAACCCCAGAGACCCAGTACTTC. Its protein is CASSLQTTPETQYF. The complete variable domain, with remaining parts taken from reference TRBV7-2 and TRBJ2-5, reads GAGVSQSPSNKVTEKGKDVELRCDPISGHTALYWYRQSLGQGLEFLIYFQGNSAPDKSGLPSDRFSAERTGGSVSTLTIQRTQQEDSAVYLCASSLQTTPETQYFGPGTRLLVL.

This clonotype is categorized as medium-sized. The rearrangement uses TRBV9 and TRBJ2-1, with 14 bases identical to TRBD2. CDR3 length: 17 amino acids. Trimming cost V 2 bases and J 9 bases; bases outside gene matches: 10. Germline V gives CDR1 SGDLS, CDR2 YYNGEE. The CDR3 reads CASSVGRLAGGLGEQFF. The CDR3 DNA reads as TGTGCCAGCAGCGTCGGGAGACTAGCGGGGGGGCTCGGTGAGCAGTTCTTC.

The chain combines TRBV7-6 with TRBJ2-2; D is unclear. The V end was cut by 2 bases, the J end by 2 bases, with 12 bases between. Germline loops: CDR1 SGHVS, CDR2 FNYEAQ. This CDR3 has 16 residues. In DNA, the CDR3 is TGTGCCAGCAGCTTAAACTCTTGGGCCAACACCGGGGAGCTGTTTTTT. The encoded protein is CASSLNSWANTGELFF.

The V and J genes are TRBV29-1 and TRBJ1-2, with D tentatively TRBD1 (5 bases). With 7 bases removed from V and 6 bases from J, the gap between germline ends came to 18 bases. The CDR3 spans 13 residues. Germline V gene lookup returns CDR1 SQVTM and CDR2 ANQGSEA. In nucleotides, the CDR3 is TGCAGCGCCCGCACGTCGGGGGGGGATGGCTACACCTTC. Protein sequence: CSARTSGGDGYTF.

This sequence joins TRBV7-8 and TRBJ1-6; D call uncertain. The CDR3 sequence is 17 residues long. The V gene's germline CDR1 is SGHVS and CDR2 FQNEAQ. V was trimmed by 2 bases and J by 0 bases, leaving 11 bases between them. CDR3 coding DNA: TGTGCCAGCAGCTTAAGCCGCGCGGGCTCCTATAATTCACCCCTCCACTTT. Protein product: CASSLSRAGSYNSPLHF.

This clonotype occurred many times. The V gene is TRBV13, the J gene TRBJ1-4; TRBD1 matches at 7 bases. The trim removed 0 bases at V and 8 bases at J, leaving 9 bases unmatched. The CDR3 is 16 residues long. Germline lookup yields CDR1 PRHDT and CDR2 FYEKMQ (reference sequence). CDR3 protein: CASSLGRGKTGEKLFF. For the CDR3, the DNA is TGTGCCAGCAGCTTAGGTCGGGGGAAGACAGGGGAAAAACTGTTTTTT.

The chain has TRBV20-1 and TRBJ2-5; D possibly uses TRBD1 or TRBD2 (5 bases each). V lost 6 bases and J 1 base, leaving 15 bases between the germline ends. There are 14 residues in the CDR3. In germline, CDR1 is DFQATT, CDR2 SNEGSKA (reference sequence). The chain's CDR3 is CSAIEGIVQETQYF. CDR3 DNA: TGCAGTGCCATTGAGGGGATCGTCCAAGAGACCCAGTACTTC.

This clonotype was found many times. The chain combines TRBV19 with TRBJ1-2; no reliable D call. Trimming removed 5 bases from V and 6 bases from J, with 13 bases in between. Germline V CDR1 and CDR2: LNHDA, SQIVND (reference sequence). The CDR3 is 13 amino acids. CDR3 region: CASSPPEVDGYTF. As DNA, the CDR3 is TGTGCCAGTAGTCCCCCCGAGGTAGATGGCTACACCTTC.

This clonotype was seen a few times. V gene TRBV12-3 or TRBV12-4 combines with J gene TRBJ2-5; 8 bases agree with TRBD1. Trimming cost V 5 bases and J 4 bases; bases outside gene matches: 9. This CDR3 spans 15 amino acids. The CDR3 loop is CASSNQGAQGETQYF. The CDR3 DNA sequence: TGTGCCAGCAGTAACCAGGGGGCGCAGGGAGAGACCCAGTACTTC.

A few counts support this clonotype. The V and J genes are TRBV12-3 or TRBV12-4 and TRBJ2-3, with D possibly TRBD2 on 5 matching bases. V lost 6 bases and J lost 3, with 16 bases in between. This CDR3 contains 15 residues. DNA for the CDR3: TGTGCCAGCAGCGATTGGACTGCATCAACAGATACGCAGTATTTT. Its translation is CASSDWTASTDTQYF.

This clonotype was seen a few times. The CDR3 protein is CASSLTGPRATQYF. The CDR3 DNA reads TGTGCCAGCAGCTTAACGGGCCCCCGTGCTACGCAGTATTTT. The J gene is TRBJ2-3, the V gene TRBV7-3, with no clear D. This CDR3 contains 14 residues. Trimming left V 0 bases short and J 8 bases short, with 12 bases between. The germline CDR1 and CDR2 sequences are SGHTA and FQGTGA.

This clonotype is categorized as medium-sized. This chain uses TRBV7-9 with TRBJ2-2, with D perhaps TRBD1 (6 bases). Looked up from germline, CDR1 is SEHNR and CDR2 is FQNEAQ (reference sequence). With 0 bases removed from V and 4 bases from J, the gap between germline ends came to 9 bases. The CDR3 has 15 residues. The DNA for the CDR3 is TGTGCCAGCAGCTTAGCGAAGGGGGTCACCGGGGAGCTGTTTTTT. Residues: CASSLAKGVTGELFF.

This clonotype was seen many times. A read error may account for a junction end that differs from germline. The genes are TRBV3-1 and TRBJ1-1, with 7 bases aligning to TRBD1. CDR1 LGHDT and CDR2 YNNKEL come from the germline V gene (reference sequence). This CDR3 is 11 amino acids long. The CDR3 spells CASSQDRGAIF. In DNA, the CDR3 is TGTGCCAGCAGCCAAGACAGGGGGGCCATCTTT.

This clonotype showed up many times. In DNA, the CDR3 is TGCAGTGCAGGCGGCAGGGGGCGAAACCAGCCCCAGCATTTT. Protein product: CSAGGRGRNQPQHF. The chain combines TRBV20-1 with TRBJ1-5; 8 bases map to TRBD1. This CDR3 has 14 residues. After removal of 6 bases from V and 7 bases from J, the junction contained 11 bases not matched to a gene. Germline lookup yields CDR1 DFQATT and CDR2 SNEGSKA (reference sequence).

This clonotype was seen a few times. The gene calls are TRBV12-3 or TRBV12-4 and TRBJ1-2, with D tentatively TRBD1 (5 bases). The CDR3 loop spans 13 amino acids. V was pared by 6 bases and J by 4 bases, with 12 bases between. The CDR3 nucleotides read TGTGCCAGCAGCCAGACAGAAGCCTATGGCTACACCTTC. Residues: CASSQTEAYGYTF.

This clonotype was counted ten times or more. The chain carries TRBV12-5 and TRBJ2-3; tentative D call: TRBD1 (6 bases). This CDR3 is 13 amino acids long. V was trimmed by 5 bases and J by 6 bases, leaving 12 bases between them. Germline CDR1 and CDR2: LGHNT and FRNRAP. The CDR3 loop is CASGLRTVDTQYF. In DNA form, the CDR3 reads TGTGCTAGTGGTCTCCGGACAGTGGATACGCAGTATTTT.

The rearrangement uses TRBV4-2 and TRBJ1-6; D gene ambiguous. V shed 4 bases and J shed 7 bases, with 23 bases lying between them. CDR3 length: 18 amino acids. Per germline, CDR1 LGHNA and CDR2 YNFKEQ. CDR3 loop: CASSPSPDLLTGNSPLHF. The CDR3 DNA reads as TGTGCCAGCAGCCCCAGCCCGGACCTACTAACGGGAAATTCACCCCTCCACTTT.

Notes on this clonotype: A read error may explain this, as a much larger clone is one base away. The chain has TRBV4-2 and TRBJ2-7, with 9 nucleotides matching TRBD2. CDR3 size: 17 residues. After removal of 1 base from V and 2 bases from J, the junction contained 9 bases not matched to a gene. CDR1 LGHNA and CDR2 YNFKEQ come from the germline V gene. The CDR3 reads CASSQGSSGDPAYEQYF. CDR3 bases: TGTGCCAGCAGCCAAGGTTCTAGCGGGGACCCCGCCTACGAGCAGTACTTC.

The chain carries TRBV24-1 and TRBJ1-2; D gene ambiguous. The CDR3 covers 13 residues. The germline CDR1 and CDR2 sequences are KGHDR and SFDVKD. V was clipped by 1 base and J by 5 bases, with 7 bases between them. The CDR3, as DNA: TGTGCCACCAGTGATTTTGAAGGATATGGCTACACCTTC. It encodes CATSDFEGYGYTF.

This clonotype has at least ten counts. V is TRBV5-1 and J is TRBJ1-1; D is uncertain. In germline, CDR1 is SGHRS, CDR2 YFSETQ. Trimming took off 4 bases at V and 1 base at J, with 20 bases between the two ends. The CDR3 has 17 amino acids. CDR3 protein: CASSASGKDFTNTEAFF. The CDR3 nucleotides read TGCGCCAGCAGCGCCTCCGGGAAAGATTTTACGAACACTGAAGCTTTCTTT.

The chain recombines TRBV5-6 with TRBJ2-7; D is unclear. CDR3 length: 12 amino acids. Trimming removed 0 bases from V and 3 bases from J, with 4 bases in between. Germline CDR1 is SGHDT and CDR2 is YYEEEE. CDR3 in amino acids: CASSLGNYEQYF. CDR3 coding DNA: TGTGCCAGCAGCTTGGGAAACTACGAGCAGTACTTC.

This clonotype was seen a handful of times. V usage is TRBV6-1 and J usage is TRBJ1-6; D not resolved. Looked up from germline, CDR1 is MNHNS and CDR2 is SASEGT. The V gene lost 6 bases and the J gene lost 1 base, with 7 bases spanning the gap. The CDR3 is 14 amino acids. The CDR3 region has the DNA TGTGCCAGCAGGGCGGGTTCCTATAATTCACCCCTCCACTTT. Translated, it gives CASRAGSYNSPLHF.

This clonotype was observed a handful of times. The V and J genes are TRBV23-1 and TRBJ2-3; 8 bases align to TRBD1. TRBV23-1 is placed among ORFs of uncertain function. The CDR3 consists of 15 residues. J gave up 8 bases and V 3 bases, and 10 bases lay outside the gene matches. The CDR3 loop reads CASSQSRGLRGTQYF. CDR3 nucleotide sequence: TGCGCCAGCAGTCAGTCCAGGGGGCTCAGGGGTACGCAGTATTTT.

This chain joins TRBV7-8 and TRBJ2-7; 7 positions agree with TRBD1. CDR1 SGHVS and CDR2 FQNEAQ come from the germline V gene. V lost 0 bases and J lost 3; bases outside the gene matches: 5. This CDR3 region has 15 residues. CDR3 nucleotide sequence: TGTGCCAGCAGCTTAGCCCTAGGGGGCAACTACGAGCAGTACTTC. It is translated as CASSLALGGNYEQYF.

This clonotype showed up just a few times. This chain uses TRBV29-1 with TRBJ1-1, with no clear D. V was trimmed by 6 bases and J by 7 bases, leaving 9 bases between them. Germline CDR1 SQVTM, CDR2 ANQGSEA. CDR3 length: 10 amino acids. CDR3 coding DNA: TGCAGCGTGATTGGGATTGAAGCTTTCTTT. Protein: CSVIGIEAFF.

Comments on this clonotype: A read error is possible here, since a much larger clone lies one base away. The rearrangement uses TRBV12-3 or TRBV12-4 and TRBJ1-1; D unresolved. The CDR3 runs 12 residues. The CDR3 DNA reads TGTGCCTGCAGTTTTGGAGGGAAAGGCTCCCTTTTT. Amino acid sequence: CACSFGGKGSLF.